A single sample is the source of the 32 T cell receptor beta chains below, sequenced in a study of CDR3 diversity in severe acne. TCRdb re-called the PCR reads with MiXCR, one entry per CDR3 protein. The data show about 100,000 distinct CDR3 sequences, with about half seen just once and 9.5% to 15% held by the top ten. Sequenced sample: blood. The receptors derive from a male donor with acne.

The table lists this clonotype with many counts. The chain is built from TRBV15 and TRBJ2-5; 11 bases align to TRBD2. The CDR3 length is 18 residues. V lost 1 base, J lost 4 bases, and 11 bases stayed unmatched. Germline V gene sequence: CDR1 LNHNV, CDR2 YYDKDF (reference sequence). The CDR3 region has the DNA TGTGCCACCAGCAGAGGCCGCCATAGCGGGGGGGCCACAGAGACCCAGTACTTC. It codes for CATSRGRHSGGATETQYF.

This clonotype was observed many times. The V gene is TRBV6-1, the J gene TRBJ2-7; possible D gene TRBD1, 6 bases. V was trimmed by 6 bases and J by 9 bases, leaving 21 bases between them. Germline V gene lookup returns CDR1 MNHNS and CDR2 SASEGT. The CDR3 spans 14 residues. The CDR3 DNA reads as TGTGCCAGCAGAACCCTACAGGGCCTCGCCAGGCAGTACTTC. Encoded protein: CASRTLQGLARQYF.

A single count supports this clonotype. A much more abundant neighbour one base away suggests this may be a read error. CDR3 in amino acids: CASSEWGDYGYTF. CDR3 DNA sequence: TGTGCCAGCAGTGAATGGGGGGACTATGGCTACACCTTC. The gene calls are TRBV25-1 and TRBJ1-2, with D tentatively TRBD1 (5 bases). Trimming took 1 base from V and 3 from J, leaving 6 bases between them. The length of the CDR3 is 13 residues. Per germline, CDR1 MGHDK and CDR2 SYGVNS.

V and J are TRBV7-9 and TRBJ2-7; D remains unclear. CDR1 and CDR2 from the germline V gene are SEHNR and FQNEAQ (reference sequence). The CDR3 has 12 residues. The V end lost 5 bases, the J end lost 3 bases, and 8 bases lay between the germline ends. The CDR3 here is CASSHEIYEQYF. The CDR3 DNA sequence: TGTGCCAGCAGCCATGAAATCTACGAGCAGTACTTC.

This chain links TRBV20-1 with TRBJ2-7; 9 nucleotides match TRBD2. V gave up 0 bases and J gave up 3 bases; unmatched junction bases: 9. CDR1 and CDR2 from the germline V gene are DFQATT and SNEGSKA (reference sequence). The CDR3 sequence is 16 residues long. The CDR3 DNA reads TGCAGTGCTAGAGAGGCTAGCGGGACGACGTACTACGAGCAGTACTTC. It encodes CSAREASGTTYYEQYF.

This rearrangement joins TRBV5-4 to TRBJ2-7; 11 bases match TRBD2. V dropped 5 bases and J dropped 3; count of bases not matched to a gene: 10. This CDR3 spans 16 amino acids. Per germline, CDR1 SGHNT and CDR2 YYREEE (reference sequence). The CDR3 DNA is TGTGCCAGCAGAGCCGGGACTAGCGGCATTTACTACGAGCAGTACTTC. This gives the protein CASRAGTSGIYYEQYF.

For the CDR3, the DNA is TGTGCCAGCAGCAGGGGGCTAGCCGAGCAGTACTTC. Its protein product is CASSRGLAEQYF. The J gene is TRBJ2-7, the V gene TRBV3-1, with 7 bases matching TRBD1. V dropped 5 bases and J dropped 6; count of bases not matched to a gene: 4. Germline CDR1 is LGHDT and CDR2 is YNNKEL (reference sequence). The CDR3 totals 12 residues.

J is TRBJ2-2 and V is TRBV28, with a tentative D call TRBD2 (5 bases). Germline-derived CDR1 and CDR2 are MDHEN and SYDVKM. The CDR3 length is 12 residues. V dropped 7 bases and J dropped 4 bases, with 7 bases sitting between them. CDR3 sequence reads: CASNRGTGELFF. The CDR3 DNA is TGTGCCAGCAACCGGGGCACCGGGGAGCTGTTTTTT.

V usage is TRBV6-1 and J usage is TRBJ2-3, with D tentatively TRBD1 or TRBD2 (5 bases each). Trimming stripped 7 bases from V and 0 bases from J, with 23 bases between. From germline, CDR1 is MNHNS and CDR2 SASEGT. The CDR3 consists of 18 residues. In nucleotides, the CDR3 is TGTGCCAGCACCAAAAGGGACGGAGGATCCGCTAGCACAGATACGCAGTATTTT. This gives the protein CASTKRDGGSASTDTQYF.

This rearrangement joins TRBV2 to TRBJ1-2; D is uncertain. This CDR3 comprises 13 residues. The germline CDR1 and CDR2 sequences are SNHLY and FYNNEI. Trimming shortened V by 6 bases and J by 5 bases, and 13 bases separated the two germline ends. CDR3 nucleotides: TGTGCCAGCAGCCTCCTGACGAATTATGGCTACACCTTC. Its translation is CASSLLTNYGYTF.

V is TRBV10-3 and J is TRBJ1-4, with TRBD1 identical over 9 bases. Germline-derived CDR1 and CDR2 are ENHRY and SYGVKD. Unmatched junction bases numbered 10, after V lost 10 bases and J lost 4 bases. There are 15 residues in the CDR3. The CDR3: CATLGQGEDNEKLFF. The CDR3 DNA reads as TGTGCCACCTTGGGACAGGGAGAGGATAATGAAAAACTGTTTTTT.

The V call is TRBV6-1, the J call TRBJ2-5; TRBD1 is a possible D gene (5 bases). Germline values: CDR1 MNHNS, CDR2 SASEGT. CDR3 length: 15 amino acids. The V gene lost 5 bases and the J gene lost 4 bases, with 17 bases spanning the gap. The CDR3 loop reads CASSYLSSGLETQYF. The CDR3 nucleotides read TGTGCCAGCAGTTACCTTTCTTCAGGGTTAGAGACCCAGTACTTC.

As regards this clonotype: At one end the junction does not follow the germline gene, possibly because of a read error. CDR3 sequence: CAGLLGVGNQPQRF. Written as DNA, the CDR3 is TGCGCCGGTTTATTAGGGGTGGGCAATCAGCCCCAGCGTTTT. The chain employs TRBV5-1 and TRBJ1-5, with TRBD1 as a possible D gene (5 bases). The CDR3 is 14 residues long. Germline CDR1 and CDR2: SGHRS and YFSETQ.

This clonotype occurred once. The chain employs TRBV20-1 and TRBJ2-5; TRBD2 matches at 12 bases. Germline V gives CDR1 DFQATT, CDR2 SNEGSKA (reference sequence). The length of the CDR3 is 14 residues. Trimming at V came to 5 bases and at J to 5 bases, leaving 6 bases not matched to a gene. CDR3 in DNA: TGCAGTGCTCTACGGACTAGCGGGACGGAGACCCAGTACTTC. This translates into CSALRTSGTETQYF.

This chain uses TRBV24-1 with TRBJ2-2; TRBD2 matches 16 bases. V dropped 4 bases and J dropped 8; count of bases not matched to a gene: 15. Germline CDR1 is KGHDR and CDR2 is SFDVKD. CDR3 size: 20 residues. In DNA form, the CDR3 reads TGTGCCACCAGTGACTCCGCGGGACTAGCGGGAGGGCCTTCGTGGGGGGAGCTGTTTTTT. This encodes CATSDSAGLAGGPSWGELFF.

The J gene is TRBJ2-7, the V gene TRBV7-9, with TRBD2 identical over 12 bases. Germline CDR1 and CDR2: SEHNR and FQNEAQ (reference sequence). V trimming: 5 bases; J trimming: 7 bases; junction bases outside the gene matches: 15. The CDR3 spans 17 residues. The CDR3 protein is CASSRTRTSGVYEEQYF. CDR3 DNA: TGTGCCAGCAGCCGCACCCGGACTAGCGGGGTGTACGAGGAGCAGTACTTC.

As for this clonotype: A much larger clone differs from this one at a single base, so this may be a read error. The rearrangement joins TRBV5-4 to TRBJ1-2, with TRBD1 matching over 9 bases. The CDR3 covers 12 residues. Germline assignment: CDR1 SGHNT and CDR2 YYREEE (reference sequence). CDR3 sequence: CAGSLDRGGYTF. The DNA for the CDR3 is TGTGCCGGCAGCTTGGACAGGGGAGGCTACACCTTC.

CDR3 sequence reads: CASSYYHLKTYEQYF. CDR3 nucleotide sequence: TGTGCCAGCAGTTACTACCACTTGAAAACCTACGAGCAGTACTTC. V and J are TRBV7-9 and TRBJ2-7, with D uncertain. The CDR3 has 15 residues. V dropped 6 bases and J dropped 2 bases, with 17 bases sitting between them. Germline values: CDR1 SEHNR, CDR2 FQNEAQ (reference sequence).

The chain carries TRBV28 and TRBJ2-7; D is perhaps TRBD1 (6 bases). Germline V gene data show CDR1 as MDHEN and CDR2 as SYDVKM. The CDR3 sequence is 14 residues long. Trimming pared 7 bases from V and 4 bases from J, leaving 17 bases between. The CDR3, as DNA: TGTGCCAGCACCCCCCGGGACACCGAATACGAGCAGTACTTC. It is translated as CASTPRDTEYEQYF.

The rearrangement links TRBV10-3 to TRBJ1-6, with D maybe TRBD1 (6 bases). V was clipped by 5 bases and J by 8 bases, with 10 bases between them. There are 13 residues in the CDR3. Germline V gene data show CDR1 as ENHRY and CDR2 as SYGVKD. CDR3 region: CAISPQGDSPLHF. In DNA form, the CDR3 reads TGTGCCATCAGTCCACAGGGAGATTCACCCCTCCACTTT.

This clonotype was counted between two and nine times. The junction departs from the called germline gene at one end, perhaps through a read error. This chain links TRBV29-1 with TRBJ2-5; 13 bases are shared with TRBD2. Germline CDR1 is SQVTM and CDR2 is ANQGSEA. CDR3 length equals 15 residues. The CDR3 loop reads CSVDGLAGVRETQYF. The CDR3 nucleotides are TGCAGTGTTGACGGACTAGCGGGAGTCAGAGAGACCCAGTACTTC.

This clonotype was detected many times. V is TRBV7-9 and J is TRBJ2-1; the D gene is possibly TRBD1 (5 bases). This CDR3 has 14 amino acids. Germline V CDR1 and CDR2: SEHNR, FQNEAQ (reference sequence). Trimming pared 3 bases from V and 4 bases from J, leaving 10 bases between. The CDR3 region has the DNA TGTGCCAGCAGCTTGTTGACAGAGTACAATGAGCAGTTCTTC. Its protein is CASSLLTEYNEQFF.

In its sample, this clonotype was seen a few times. This sequence joins TRBV6-4 and TRBJ2-3; TRBD2 agrees at 10 bases. This CDR3 has 15 residues. Germline V lookup: CDR1 MRHNA, CDR2 SNTAGT. The J segment lost 4 bases and the V segment lost 0 bases, leaving 1 base of the junction unmatched. The CDR3 DNA sequence: TGTGCCAGCAGTGACTCTAGCGGGGGGCCAGATACGCAGTATTTT. It codes for CASSDSSGGPDTQYF.

With regard to this clonotype: One end of the junction does not line up with germline, which may come from a read error. This chain uses TRBV7-7 with TRBJ2-7; 7 bases match TRBD1. The CDR3 runs 13 residues. From germline, CDR1 is SSHAT and CDR2 FNYEAQ (reference sequence). Written as DNA, the CDR3 is TGTGCTAGCAGCTTAGAGACAGGGACCGAGCAGTACTTC. It translates to CASSLETGTEQYF.

In its sample, this clonotype was seen many times. This chain connects TRBV15 to TRBJ1-2; D gene uncertain. Between the trimmed V and J ends, which lost 6 bases and 5 bases, there was a span of 7 bases. Germline CDR1 and CDR2: LNHNV and YYDKDF (reference sequence). The CDR3 totals 11 residues. The CDR3 sequence: CATRRDYGYTF. In DNA, the CDR3 is TGTGCCACCAGACGTGATTATGGCTACACCTTC.

Concerning this clonotype itself: A clone one base away is much larger, so this may be a read error. The CDR3 does not end in the conserved phenylalanine or tryptophan, so this is likely a read error. The CDR3 here is CAISESRTYEQYC. As DNA, the CDR3 is TGTGCCATCAGTGAGTCGCGGACCTACGAGCAGTACTGC. V usage is TRBV10-3 and J usage is TRBJ2-7; D unresolved. CDR3 length equals 13 residues. V gave up 0 bases and J gave up 2 bases, with 5 bases separating them. Germline lookup yields CDR1 ENHRY and CDR2 SYGVKD.

This clonotype was observed at least ten times. This chain connects TRBV29-1 to TRBJ2-1; no clear D gene. The CDR3 is 12 residues long. Looked up from germline, CDR1 is SQVTM and CDR2 is ANQGSEA. V dropped 4 bases and J dropped 4 bases, with 8 bases sitting between them. The CDR3 protein is CSVVGRYNEQFF. The DNA of the CDR3 is TGCAGCGTTGTCGGTCGGTACAATGAGCAGTTCTTC.

This clonotype appeared many times. CDR3 residues: CASSEHFNEQYF. For the CDR3, the DNA is TGTGCCAGCAGTGAACACTTCAACGAGCAGTACTTC. The chain recombines TRBV2 with TRBJ2-7, with no clear D. The V end lost 2 bases, the J end lost 5 bases, and 7 bases lay between the germline ends. Germline V lookup: CDR1 SNHLY, CDR2 FYNNEI. The CDR3 length is 12 residues.

The chain uses TRBV7-9 and TRBJ2-7, with a possible D match to TRBD1 (5 bases). Deletions cut 5 bases from V and 3 bases from J, with 11 bases between. The CDR3 spans 13 residues. The germline CDR1 and CDR2 sequences are SEHNR and FQNEAQ (reference sequence). CDR3 nucleotides: TGTGCCAGCAGCAAACCGCAGGGCTACGAGCAGTACTTC. Residues: CASSKPQGYEQYF.

J is TRBJ1-4 and V is TRBV2; 7 nucleotides align to TRBD1. The trim removed 8 bases at V and 8 bases at J, leaving 5 bases unmatched. CDR1 is SNHLY, CDR2 FYNNEI, per germline. The CDR3 spans 12 residues. The CDR3 DNA sequence: TGTGCCAGCTGGCAGGGGGGAGAAAAACTGTTTTTT. Translated: CASWQGGEKLFF.

The chain recombines TRBV29-1 with TRBJ1-6, with D uncertain. Germline V CDR1 and CDR2: SQVTM, ANQGSEA. Trimming removed 1 base from V and 10 bases from J, with 11 bases in between. The CDR3 is 13 residues long. The CDR3 reads CSVEGKRRSPLHF. The CDR3 DNA follows: TGCAGCGTTGAAGGGAAAAGACGGTCACCCCTCCACTTT.

This clonotype appeared a single time. The chain combines TRBV2 with TRBJ1-6; D possibly corresponds to TRBD1 (5 bases). The V end was cut by 0 bases, the J end by 7 bases, with 16 bases between. Looked up from germline, CDR1 is SNHLY and CDR2 is FYNNEI. This CDR3 spans 17 amino acids. The CDR3 loop reads CASSEAVKGKGNSPLHF. Written as DNA, the CDR3 is TGTGCCAGCAGTGAAGCTGTAAAGGGGAAAGGAAATTCACCCCTCCACTTT.